This TCR beta chain was identified in a study of spatial heterogeneity in lung cancer. Overall study: Beta-chain sequences consistently outnumbered alpha-chain sequences in detection. The study's findings and limits: TCRs found ubiquitously expanded in tumor appeared in blood more at resection than at follow-up.

Between the trimmed V and J ends, which lost 5 bases and 0 bases, there was a span of 15 bases. CDR3 length: 16 residues. Germline assignment: CDR1 MDHEN and CDR2 SYDVKM. Single TCR cDNA molecules each had their own unique molecular identifier. TCRdb passed the 5' RACE reads through MiXCR, listing each CDR3 protein once. The sample records thousands of distinct CDR3 sequences, 5.4% being singletons. Time point here: sample taken at primary tumor resection. Whole RNA was taken from tumor, nontumor lung or frozen PBMC; it was then sequenced unsorted. Patients with untreated early-stage non-small cell lung cancer, numbering more than 55, were the donors. This clonotype appeared many times. Its antigen is currently unknown.

V and J are TRBV28 and TRBJ2-3; tentatively, D is TRBD1 or TRBD2 (5 bases each). This sequence was found in a male donor with early-stage non-small cell lung cancer. This sample comprised PBMCs, obtained at surgery. The CDR3: CASSTGLLTSTDTQYF. As DNA, the CDR3 is TGTGCCAGCAGTACAGGACTCCTCACCAGCACAGATACGCAGTATTTT.